One sample yielded the 5 T cell receptor beta chains listed below, sequenced in a study. TCRdb fed the 5' RACE reads into MiXCR, producing one record per CDR3 protein. The table has around 34,000 distinct CDR3 sequences, over 25% seen once. Treg sorting used a CD4+CD25+CD127-/low gate. The sample comprised tumor-infiltrating Tregs sorted from the breast tumor. Source of these receptors: a female donor with breast cancer.

By share, this clonotype counts as medium-sized. The chain combines TRBV6-2 or TRBV6-3 with TRBJ1-5, with D possibly TRBD1 on 6 matching bases. In germline, CDR1 is MNHEY, CDR2 SVGEGT. CDR3 size: 17 residues. Deletions cut 5 bases from V and 4 bases from J, with 21 bases between. CDR3 amino acids: CASSVPSGTPPNQPQHF. CDR3 nucleotides: TGTGCCAGCAGTGTCCCCTCGGGGACACCGCCTAATCAGCCCCAGCATTTT.

This chain's CDR3 is CAISESRGTYNEQFF. In DNA, the CDR3 is TGTGCCATCAGTGAGTCGCGCGGGACCTACAATGAGCAGTTCTTC. V usage is TRBV10-3 and J usage is TRBJ2-1; possible D gene TRBD2, 6 bases. The CDR3 loop spans 15 amino acids. V lost 0 bases and J 2 bases, leaving 8 bases between the germline ends. The germline V gene encodes CDR1 ENHRY and CDR2 SYGVKD.

V usage is TRBV18 and J usage is TRBJ1-1; D unclear. Germline CDR1 is KGHSH and CDR2 is LQKENI. V lost 3 bases to trimming and J lost 3 bases, with 8 bases between them. The CDR3 runs to 13 residues. For the CDR3, the DNA is TGTGCCAGCTCACCGCGGGCGGACACTGAAGCTTTCTTT. Translation: CASSPRADTEAFF.

This clonotype has at least ten counts. The chain combines TRBV20-1 with TRBJ2-7; D could derive from TRBD1 or TRBD2 (5 bases each). The CDR3 has 14 residues. CDR1 DFQATT and CDR2 SNEGSKA come from the germline V gene (reference sequence). The V end was cut by 2 bases, the J end by 5 bases, with 16 bases between. The CDR3 bases are TGCAGTGCTAGATCCCTGAGGGGTTTTGACGAGCAGTACTTC. It codes for CSARSLRGFDEQYF.

This clonotype was detected many times. The V call is TRBV20-1, the J call TRBJ2-1, with 8 bases fitting TRBD1. Trimming cost V 0 bases and J 7 bases; bases outside gene matches: 8. CDR1 is DFQATT, CDR2 SNEGSKA, per germline (reference sequence). The CDR3 is made up of 15 amino acids. The CDR3 protein is CSARDSDRGLNEQFF. Written as DNA, the CDR3 is TGCAGTGCTAGAGATTCAGACAGGGGTTTGAATGAGCAGTTCTTC.